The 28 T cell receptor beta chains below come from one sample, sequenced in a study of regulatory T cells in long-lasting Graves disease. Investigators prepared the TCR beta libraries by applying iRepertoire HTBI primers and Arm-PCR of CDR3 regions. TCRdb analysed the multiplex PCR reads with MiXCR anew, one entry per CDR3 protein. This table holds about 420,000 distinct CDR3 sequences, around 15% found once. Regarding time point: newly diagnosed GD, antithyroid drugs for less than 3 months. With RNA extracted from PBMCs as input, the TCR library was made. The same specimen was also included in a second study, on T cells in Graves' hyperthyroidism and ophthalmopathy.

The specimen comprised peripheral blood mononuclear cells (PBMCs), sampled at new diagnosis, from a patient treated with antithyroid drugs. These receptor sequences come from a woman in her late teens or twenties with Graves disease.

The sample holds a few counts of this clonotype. CDR3 DNA: TGCAGTGCTAGAGACGGGACTAGAGGCTACGAGCAGTACTTC. Translated, it gives CSARDGTRGYEQYF. The V gene is TRBV20-1, the J gene TRBJ2-7, with TRBD2 matching 8 bases. Per the germline V gene, CDR1 is DFQATT and CDR2 is SNEGSKA (reference sequence). The CDR3 is made up of 14 amino acids. Unmatched junction bases numbered 4, after V lost 0 bases and J lost 3 bases.

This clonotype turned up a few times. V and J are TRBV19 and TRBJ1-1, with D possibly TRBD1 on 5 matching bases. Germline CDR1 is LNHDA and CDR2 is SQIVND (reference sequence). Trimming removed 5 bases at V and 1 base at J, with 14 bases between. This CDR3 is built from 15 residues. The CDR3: CASSPRDSQNTEAFF. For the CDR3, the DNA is TGTGCCAGTAGTCCTCGGGACTCCCAGAACACTGAAGCTTTCTTT.

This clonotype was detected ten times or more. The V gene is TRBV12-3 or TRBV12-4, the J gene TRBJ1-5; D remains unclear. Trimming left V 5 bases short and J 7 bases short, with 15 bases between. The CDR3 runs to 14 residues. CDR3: CASSPASGRQPQHF. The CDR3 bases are TGTGCCAGCAGTCCAGCCTCGGGTAGGCAGCCCCAGCATTTT.

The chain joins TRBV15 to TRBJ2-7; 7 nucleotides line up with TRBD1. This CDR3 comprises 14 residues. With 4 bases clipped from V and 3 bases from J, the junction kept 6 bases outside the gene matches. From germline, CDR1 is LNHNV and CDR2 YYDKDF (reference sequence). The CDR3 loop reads CATSNWDRNYEQYF. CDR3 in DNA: TGTGCCACCAGCAATTGGGACAGAAACTACGAGCAGTACTTC.

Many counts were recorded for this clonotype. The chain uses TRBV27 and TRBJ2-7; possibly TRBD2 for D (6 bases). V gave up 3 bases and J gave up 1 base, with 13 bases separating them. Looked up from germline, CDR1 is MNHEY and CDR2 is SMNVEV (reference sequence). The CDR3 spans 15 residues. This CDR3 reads CASSLSGRSSYEQYF. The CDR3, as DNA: TGTGCCAGCAGTTTGTCCGGGAGATCATCCTACGAGCAGTACTTC.

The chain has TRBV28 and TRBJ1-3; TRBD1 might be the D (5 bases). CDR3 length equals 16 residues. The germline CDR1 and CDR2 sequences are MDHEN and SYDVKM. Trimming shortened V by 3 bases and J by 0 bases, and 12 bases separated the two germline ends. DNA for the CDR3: TGTGCCAGCAGTTTGGTCACAGGTTCCTCTGGAAACACCATATATTTT. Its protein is CASSLVTGSSGNTIYF.

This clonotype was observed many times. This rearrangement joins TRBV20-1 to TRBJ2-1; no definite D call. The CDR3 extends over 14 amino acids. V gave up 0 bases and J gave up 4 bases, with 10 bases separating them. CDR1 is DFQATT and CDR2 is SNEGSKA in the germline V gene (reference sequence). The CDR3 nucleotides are TGCAGTGCTAGAGATCGAGAGCGATACAATGAGCAGTTCTTC. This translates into CSARDRERYNEQFF.

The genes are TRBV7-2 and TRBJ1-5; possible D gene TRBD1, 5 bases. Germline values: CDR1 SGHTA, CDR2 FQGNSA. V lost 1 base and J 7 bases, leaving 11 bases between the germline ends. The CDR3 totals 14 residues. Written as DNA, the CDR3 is TGTGCCAGCAGCTTAGTGACAGAGGTACAGCCCCAGCATTTT. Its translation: CASSLVTEVQPQHF.

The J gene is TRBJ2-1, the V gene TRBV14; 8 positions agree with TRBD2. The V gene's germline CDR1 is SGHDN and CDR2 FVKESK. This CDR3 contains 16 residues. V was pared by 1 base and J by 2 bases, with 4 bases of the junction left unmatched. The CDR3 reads CASSQAHGGAYNEQFF. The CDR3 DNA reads TGTGCCAGCAGCCAAGCTCACGGGGGGGCCTACAATGAGCAGTTCTTC.

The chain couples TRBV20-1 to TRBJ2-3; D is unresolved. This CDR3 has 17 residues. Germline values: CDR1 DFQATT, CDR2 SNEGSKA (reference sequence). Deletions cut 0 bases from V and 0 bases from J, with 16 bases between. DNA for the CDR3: TGCAGTGCTAGAGATACGGCAGACCCCTACAGCACAGATACGCAGTATTTT. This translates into CSARDTADPYSTDTQYF.

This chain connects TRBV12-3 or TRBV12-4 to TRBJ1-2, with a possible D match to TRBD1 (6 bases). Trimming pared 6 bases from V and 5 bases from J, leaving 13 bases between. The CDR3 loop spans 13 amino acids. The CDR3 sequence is CASRQGRGYGYTF. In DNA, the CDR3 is TGTGCCAGCAGACAGGGTCGAGGGTATGGCTACACCTTC.

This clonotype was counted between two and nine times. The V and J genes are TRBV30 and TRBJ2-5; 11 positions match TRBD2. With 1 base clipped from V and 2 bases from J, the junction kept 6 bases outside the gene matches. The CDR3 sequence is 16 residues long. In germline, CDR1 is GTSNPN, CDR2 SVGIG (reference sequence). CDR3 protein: CAWSAGLAVLQETQYF. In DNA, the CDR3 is TGTGCCTGGAGTGCGGGACTAGCGGTTTTACAAGAGACCCAGTACTTC.

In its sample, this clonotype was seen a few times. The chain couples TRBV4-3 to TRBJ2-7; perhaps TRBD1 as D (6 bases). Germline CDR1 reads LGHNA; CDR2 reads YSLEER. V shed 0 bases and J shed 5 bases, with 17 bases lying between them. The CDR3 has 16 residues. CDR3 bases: TGCGCCAGCAGCCAAGAGTCAAGGGGGAGACACCACGAGCAGTACTTC. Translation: CASSQESRGRHHEQYF.

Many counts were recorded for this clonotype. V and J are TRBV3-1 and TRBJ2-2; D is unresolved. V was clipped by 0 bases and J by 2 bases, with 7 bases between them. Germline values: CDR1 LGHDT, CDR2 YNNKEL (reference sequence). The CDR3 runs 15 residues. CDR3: CASSQDIGNTGELFF. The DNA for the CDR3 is TGTGCCAGCAGCCAAGATATCGGAAACACCGGGGAGCTGTTTTTT. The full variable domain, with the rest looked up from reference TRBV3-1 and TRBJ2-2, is DTAVSQTPKYLVTQMGNDKSIKCEQNLGHDTMYWYKQDSKKFLKIMFSYNNKELIINETVPNRFSPKSPDKAHLNLHINSLELGDSAVYFCASSQDIGNTGELFFGEGSRLTVL.

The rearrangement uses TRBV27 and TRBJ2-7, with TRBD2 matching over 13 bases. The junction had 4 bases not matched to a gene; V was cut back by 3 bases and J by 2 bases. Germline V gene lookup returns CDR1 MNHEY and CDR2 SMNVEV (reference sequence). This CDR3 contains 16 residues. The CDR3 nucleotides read TGTGCCAGCAGTTTTATACTAGCGGGAGGGCCCTACGAGCAGTACTTC. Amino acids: CASSFILAGGPYEQYF.

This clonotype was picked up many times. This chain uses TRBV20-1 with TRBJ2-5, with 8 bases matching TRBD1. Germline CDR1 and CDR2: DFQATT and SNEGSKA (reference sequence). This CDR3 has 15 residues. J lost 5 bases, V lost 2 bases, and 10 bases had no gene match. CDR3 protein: CSARSGQGLRETQYF. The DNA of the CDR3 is TGCAGTGCTAGAAGTGGACAGGGCCTACGGGAGACCCAGTACTTC.

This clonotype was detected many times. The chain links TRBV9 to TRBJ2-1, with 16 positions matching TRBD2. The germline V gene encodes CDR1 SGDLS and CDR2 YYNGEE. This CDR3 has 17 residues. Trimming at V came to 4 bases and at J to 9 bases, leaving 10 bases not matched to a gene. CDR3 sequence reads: CASSQAPGLAGGPEQFF. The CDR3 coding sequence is TGTGCCAGCAGCCAGGCTCCGGGACTAGCGGGAGGGCCTGAGCAGTTCTTC. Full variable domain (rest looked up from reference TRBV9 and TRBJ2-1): DSGVTQTPKHLITATGQRVTLRCSPRSGDLSVYWYQQSLDQGLQFLIQYYNGEERAKGNILERFSAQQFPDLHSELNLSSLELGDSALYFCASSQAPGLAGGPEQFFGPGTRLTVL.

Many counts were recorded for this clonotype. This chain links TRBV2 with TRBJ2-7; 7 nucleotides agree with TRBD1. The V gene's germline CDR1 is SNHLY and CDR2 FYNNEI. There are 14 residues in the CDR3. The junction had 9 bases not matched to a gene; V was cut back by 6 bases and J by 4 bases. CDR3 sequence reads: CASSGLGDSYEQYF. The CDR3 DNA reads TGTGCCAGCAGCGGACTGGGGGACAGTTACGAGCAGTACTTC. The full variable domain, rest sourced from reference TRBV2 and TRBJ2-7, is EPEVTQTPSHQVTQMGQEVILRCVPISNHLYFYWYRQILGQKVEFLVSFYNNEISEKSEIFDDQFSVERPDGSNFTLKIRSTKLEDSAMYFCASSGLGDSYEQYFGPGTRLTVT.

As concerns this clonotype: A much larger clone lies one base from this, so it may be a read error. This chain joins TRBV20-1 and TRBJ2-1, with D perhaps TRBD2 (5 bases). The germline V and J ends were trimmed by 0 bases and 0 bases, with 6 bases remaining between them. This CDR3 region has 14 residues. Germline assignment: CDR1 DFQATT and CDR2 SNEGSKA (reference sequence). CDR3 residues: CSAREGSSYNEQFF. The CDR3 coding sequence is TGCAGTGCTAGAGAAGGGAGCTCCTACAATGAGCAGTTCTTC.

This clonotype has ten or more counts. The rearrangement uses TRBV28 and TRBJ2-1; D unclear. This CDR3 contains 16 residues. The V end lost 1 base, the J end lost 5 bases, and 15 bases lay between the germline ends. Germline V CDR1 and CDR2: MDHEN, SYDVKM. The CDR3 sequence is CASSLYVSAVNNEQFF. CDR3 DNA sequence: TGTGCCAGCAGTTTATATGTGAGCGCAGTAAACAATGAGCAGTTCTTC.

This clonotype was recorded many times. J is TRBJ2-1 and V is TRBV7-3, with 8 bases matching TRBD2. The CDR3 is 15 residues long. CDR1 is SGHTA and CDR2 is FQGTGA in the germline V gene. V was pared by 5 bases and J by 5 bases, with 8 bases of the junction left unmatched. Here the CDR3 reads CASSSPGLDNNEQFF. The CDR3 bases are TGTGCCAGCAGCAGTCCGGGACTAGATAACAATGAGCAGTTCTTC.

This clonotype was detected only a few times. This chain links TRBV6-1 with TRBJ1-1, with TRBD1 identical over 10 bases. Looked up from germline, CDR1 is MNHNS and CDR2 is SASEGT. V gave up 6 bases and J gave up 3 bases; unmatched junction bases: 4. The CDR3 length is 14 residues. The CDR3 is CASRDRGKDTEAFF. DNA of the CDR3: TGTGCCAGCAGGGACAGGGGGAAGGACACTGAAGCTTTCTTT.

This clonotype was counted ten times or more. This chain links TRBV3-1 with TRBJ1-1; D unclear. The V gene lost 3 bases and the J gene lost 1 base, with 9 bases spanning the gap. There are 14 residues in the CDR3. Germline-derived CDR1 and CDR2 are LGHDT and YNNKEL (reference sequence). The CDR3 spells CASSHWGANTEAFF. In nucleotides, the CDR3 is TGTGCCAGCAGCCATTGGGGAGCGAACACTGAAGCTTTCTTT. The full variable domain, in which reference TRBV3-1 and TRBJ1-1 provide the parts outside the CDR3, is DTAVSQTPKYLVTQMGNDKSIKCEQNLGHDTMYWYKQDSKKFLKIMFSYNNKELIINETVPNRFSPKSPDKAHLNLHINSLELGDSAVYFCASSHWGANTEAFFGQGTRLTVV.

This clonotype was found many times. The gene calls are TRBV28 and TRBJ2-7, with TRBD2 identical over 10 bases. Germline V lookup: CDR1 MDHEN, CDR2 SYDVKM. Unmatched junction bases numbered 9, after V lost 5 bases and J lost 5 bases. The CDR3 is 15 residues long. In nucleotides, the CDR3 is TGTGCCAGCAGTGAAACGAGCGGGAGGGGCGACGAGCAGTACTTC. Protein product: CASSETSGRGDEQYF.

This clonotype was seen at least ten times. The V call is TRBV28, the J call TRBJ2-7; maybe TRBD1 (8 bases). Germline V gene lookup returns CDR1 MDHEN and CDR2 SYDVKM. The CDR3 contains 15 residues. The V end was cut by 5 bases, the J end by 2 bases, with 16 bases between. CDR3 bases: TGTGCCAGCAGTGGGGGGGCAGGGGGCACCTACGAGCAGTACTTC. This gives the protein CASSGGAGGTYEQYF.

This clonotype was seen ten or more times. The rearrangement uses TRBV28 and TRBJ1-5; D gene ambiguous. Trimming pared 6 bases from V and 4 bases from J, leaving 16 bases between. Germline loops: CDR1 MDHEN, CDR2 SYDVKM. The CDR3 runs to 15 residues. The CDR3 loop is CASRSADKANQPQHF. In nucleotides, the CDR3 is TGTGCCAGCAGGTCGGCCGACAAGGCTAATCAGCCCCAGCATTTT.

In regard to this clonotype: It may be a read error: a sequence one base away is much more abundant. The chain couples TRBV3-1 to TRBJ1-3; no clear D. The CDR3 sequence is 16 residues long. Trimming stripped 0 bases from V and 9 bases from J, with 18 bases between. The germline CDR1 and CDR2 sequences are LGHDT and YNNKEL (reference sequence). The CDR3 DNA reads TGTGCCAGCAGCCAAGAGGCTGGGAGCCTCCAAGGCACCATATATTTT. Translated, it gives CASSQEAGSLQGTIYF.

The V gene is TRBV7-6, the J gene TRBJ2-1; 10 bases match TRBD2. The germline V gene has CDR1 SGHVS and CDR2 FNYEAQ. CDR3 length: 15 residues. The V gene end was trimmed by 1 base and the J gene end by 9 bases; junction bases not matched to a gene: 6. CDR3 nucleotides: TGTGCCAGCAGCTTAGACGAGCGGGAGGGATCTGAGCAGTTCTTC. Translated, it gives CASSLDEREGSEQFF.